These T cell receptor beta chains were read from a single sample in a study of early T cells in non-severe SARS-CoV-2 infection. TCRdb reprocessed the 5' RACE reads with MiXCR, giving one entry per CDR3 protein. The repertoire includes under 75,000 distinct CDR3 sequences, about 13% of them detected once, and 7.5% to 9% sits in the top ten. Sequenced material: whole blood. The receptor source for this set is an adult who was a healthcare worker with PCR-confirmed SARS-CoV-2 infection or an uninfected control (not recorded which). Both conserved end residues are part of each CDR3. A D gene is named only where the DNA matches it firmly. Expanded clones get a size class; other rows say once, few or many, or leave the size out.

clone size: many; J gene: TRBJ2-1; D gene: TRBD1; V gene: TRBV18; CDR3 DNA: TGTGCCAGCTCACCGGACAGGGGGGTCAATGAGCAGTTCTTC; CDR3 protein: CASSPDRGVNEQFF
clone size: many; J gene: TRBJ1-1; D gene: -; V gene: TRBV6-5; CDR3 DNA: TGTGCCAGCAGTTATCGTGGGGACCGCACTGAAGCTTTCTTT; CDR3 protein: CASSYRGDRTEAFF
clone size: few; J gene: TRBJ1-6; D gene: -; V gene: TRBV6-6; CDR3 DNA: TGTGCCAGCGGAGAGGGTTATTCACCCCTCCACTTT; CDR3 protein: CASGEGYSPLHF
clone size: few; J gene: TRBJ2-1; D gene: -; V gene: TRBV7-9; CDR3 DNA: TGTGCCAGCAGCCCACTACTAACGGGATACAATGAGCAGTTCTTC; CDR3 protein: CASSPLLTGYNEQFF
clone size: -; J gene: TRBJ2-3; D gene: TRBD1; V gene: TRBV29-1; CDR3 DNA: TGCAGCGTTGAAACGAGACAGGGGATGGATACGCAGTATTTT; CDR3 protein: CSVETRQGMDTQYF
clone size: many; J gene: TRBJ2-7; D gene: -; V gene: TRBV10-3; CDR3 DNA: TGTGCCATCAGTTTTACAGGGAGCTCCTACGAGCAGTACTTC; CDR3 protein: CAISFTGSSYEQYF
clone size: few; J gene: TRBJ2-2; D gene: TRBD1; V gene: TRBV24-1; CDR3 DNA: TGTGCCACCACTCTCAGGGGGCTCACCGGGGAGCTGTTTTTT; CDR3 protein: CATTLRGLTGELFF
clone size: -; J gene: TRBJ2-2; D gene: -; V gene: TRBV27; CDR3 DNA: TGTGCCAGCAGTAAACAAAACACCGGGGAGCTGTTTTTT; CDR3 protein: CASSKQNTGELFF
clone size: -; J gene: TRBJ1-5; D gene: -; V gene: TRBV18; CDR3 DNA: TGTGCCAGCTCACAGGACCTTAATCAGCCCCAGCATTTT; CDR3 protein: CASSQDLNQPQHF
clone size: many; J gene: TRBJ1-4; D gene: -; V gene: TRBV11-2; CDR3 DNA: TGTGCCAGCAGCACCCCAGGAAATGAAAAACTGTTTTTT; CDR3 protein: CASSTPGNEKLFF
clone size: few; J gene: TRBJ2-2; D gene: -; V gene: TRBV24-1; CDR3 DNA: TGTGCCACCAGTGAACGCCAGGTTAACACCGGGGAGCTGTTTTTT; CDR3 protein: CATSERQVNTGELFF
clone size: -; J gene: TRBJ2-1; D gene: -; V gene: TRBV4-2; CDR3 DNA: TGTGCCAGCAGCCAAGATCCGGGACACCTCTACAATGAGCAGTTCTTC; CDR3 protein: CASSQDPGHLYNEQFF
clone size: -; J gene: TRBJ2-7; D gene: -; V gene: TRBV14; CDR3 DNA: TGTGCCAGCAGCCAAGATCTGACAGGCCCATGGGGCGAGCAGTACTTC; CDR3 protein: CASSQDLTGPWGEQYF
clone size: few; J gene: TRBJ1-2; D gene: TRBD1; V gene: TRBV29-1; CDR3 DNA: TGCAGCGCTGGACAGGACGGCTTGGGCTACACCTTC; CDR3 protein: CSAGQDGLGYTF
clone size: -; J gene: TRBJ2-7; D gene: TRBD2; V gene: TRBV12-3/TRBV12-4; CDR3 DNA: TGTGCCAGCAGTTCCGGGGGGACGGCCTACGAGCAGTACTTC; CDR3 protein: CASSSGGTAYEQYF
clone size: few; J gene: TRBJ2-1; D gene: TRBD2; V gene: TRBV6-2/TRBV6-3; CDR3 DNA: TGTGCCAGCAGTTCCCCGAAAGGACTAGCGGGAGTGCGAGAGCAGTTCTTC; CDR3 protein: CASSSPKGLAGVREQFF
clone size: -; J gene: TRBJ2-7; D gene: -; V gene: TRBV5-1; CDR3 DNA: TGCGCCAGCAGCTTGTTCGTGGGTAGGGCGGCTAGGCCCTCCTACGAGCAGTACTTC; CDR3 protein: CASSLFVGRAARPSYEQYF
clone size: -; J gene: TRBJ1-1; D gene: -; V gene: TRBV2; CDR3 DNA: TGTGCCAGCAGCGCCAGGGAAGGAGCTTTCTTT; CDR3 protein: CASSAREGAFF
clone size: -; J gene: TRBJ2-1; D gene: TRBD1; V gene: TRBV20-1; CDR3 DNA: TGCAGTGCTAGAGACAGGGACAGATTTTACAATGAGCAGTTCTTC; CDR3 protein: CSARDRDRFYNEQFF
clone size: -; J gene: TRBJ2-2; D gene: -; V gene: TRBV20-1; CDR3 DNA: TGCAGTGCTAGCGAGTTCAGCGGGGAGCTGTTTTTT; CDR3 protein: CSASEFSGELFF
clone size: -; J gene: TRBJ2-3; D gene: -; V gene: TRBV6-2/TRBV6-3; CDR3 DNA: TGTGCCAGCAGTTACGTCCTATACGGAGATACGCAGTATTTT; CDR3 protein: CASSYVLYGDTQYF
clone size: few; J gene: TRBJ1-1; D gene: -; V gene: TRBV10-2; CDR3 DNA: TGCGCCAGCAGTGAGGGCCTTGAAGCTTTCTTT; CDR3 protein: CASSEGLEAFF
clone size: -; J gene: TRBJ2-2; D gene: -; V gene: TRBV12-3/TRBV12-4; CDR3 DNA: TGTGCCAGCAGTAGGACCGACACCGGGGAGCTGTTTTTT; CDR3 protein: CASSRTDTGELFF
clone size: many; J gene: TRBJ1-1; D gene: -; V gene: TRBV7-9; CDR3 DNA: TGTGCCAGCAGCCCCCGGGACCTAGCCAACACTGAAGCTTTCTTT; CDR3 protein: CASSPRDLANTEAFF
clone size: -; J gene: TRBJ1-5; D gene: TRBD1; V gene: TRBV20-1; CDR3 DNA: TGCAGTGCTAGCGGGGGTCAGGGGGTCGCTCAGCCCCAGCATTTT; CDR3 protein: CSASGGQGVAQPQHF
clone size: -; J gene: TRBJ2-1; D gene: TRBD2; V gene: TRBV5-1; CDR3 DNA: TGCGCCAGCAGCGCGACTAGCGGGTGGTATGAGCAGTTCTTC; CDR3 protein: CASSATSGWYEQFF
clone size: few; J gene: TRBJ2-1; D gene: -; V gene: TRBV29-1; CDR3 DNA: TGCAGCGTTCCCGGGGGCGGGAGCCCCTACAATGAGCAGTTCTTC; CDR3 protein: CSVPGGGSPYNEQFF